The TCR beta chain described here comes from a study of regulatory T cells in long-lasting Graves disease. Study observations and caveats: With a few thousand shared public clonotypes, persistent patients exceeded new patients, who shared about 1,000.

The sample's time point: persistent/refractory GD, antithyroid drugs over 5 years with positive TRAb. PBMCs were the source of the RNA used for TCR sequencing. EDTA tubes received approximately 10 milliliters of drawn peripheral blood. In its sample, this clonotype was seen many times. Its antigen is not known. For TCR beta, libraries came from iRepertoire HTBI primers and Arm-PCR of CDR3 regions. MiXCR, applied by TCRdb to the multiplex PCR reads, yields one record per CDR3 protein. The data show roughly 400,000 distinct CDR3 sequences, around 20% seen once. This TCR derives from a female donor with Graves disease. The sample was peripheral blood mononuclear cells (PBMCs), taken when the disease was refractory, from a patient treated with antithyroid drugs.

This CDR3 is CASSTTATGSTEAFF. In DNA form, the CDR3 reads TGTGCCAGCAGTACGACGGCGACAGGGAGCACTGAAGCTTTCTTT. This chain links TRBV27 with TRBJ1-1; the match to TRBD1 covers 7 bases. This CDR3 is built from 15 residues. Per the germline V gene, CDR1 is MNHEY and CDR2 is SMNVEV (reference sequence). V shed 5 bases, J shed 4 bases, and the junction held 10 bases outside the gene matches.